Listed here are 27 T cell receptor beta chains from one sample, sequenced in a study of cytomegalovirus exposure and HLA in healthy donors. Profiled with immunoSEQ multiplex PCR; TCRdb holds only in-frame clones, not every one. The table lists roughly 90,000 clones, approximately 94% of them singletons. The source material was PBMCs. These receptors all come from a woman in her thirties in good health and CMV-seropositive.

The chain couples TRBV5-1 to TRBJ2-1, with D maybe TRBD2 (6 bases). The ends were cut back, 6 bases at V and 1 base at J, with 14 bases in the middle. CDR3 length: 15 residues. CDR1 and CDR2 (germline): SGHRS, YFSETQ. The CDR3 sequence: CASKLRERSYNEQFF. The CDR3 nucleotides read TGCGCCAGCAAACTCCGGGAGAGGTCCTACAATGAGCAGTTCTTC.

A single count supports this clone. The rearrangement links TRBV5-4 to TRBJ2-2; D is perhaps TRBD2 (5 bases). Germline CDR1 SGHNT, CDR2 YYREEE (reference sequence). The V end was cut by 4 bases, the J end by 0 bases, with 16 bases between. The CDR3 length is 17 residues. In DNA, the CDR3 is TGTGCCAGCAGCCCCGGGGTAAGAGGCGCGAACACCGGGGAGCTGTTTTTT. Translated: CASSPGVRGANTGELFF.

The V call is TRBV11-2, the J call TRBJ2-2, with D maybe TRBD2 (5 bases). This CDR3 comprises 13 residues. CDR1 SGHAT and CDR2 FQNNGV come from the germline V gene. The V end was cut by 0 bases, the J end by 7 bases, with 6 bases between. CDR3 DNA: TGTGCCAGCAGCTTAGATCGGGGCGGGGAGCTGTTTTTT. The encoded protein is CASSLDRGGELFF.

The chain combines TRBV19 with TRBJ1-2; TRBD1 is a possible D gene (6 bases). CDR1 is LNHDA and CDR2 is SQIVND in the germline V gene (reference sequence). Trimming took off 3 bases at V and 0 bases at J, with 11 bases between the two ends. This CDR3 region has 15 residues. The CDR3 loop reads CASSILGQTNYGYTF. CDR3 DNA: TGTGCCAGTAGTATTTTAGGACAGACTAACTATGGCTACACCTTC.

V gene TRBV27 combines with J gene TRBJ2-3; TRBD2 matches 10 bases. Germline CDR1 is MNHEY and CDR2 is SMNVEV (reference sequence). This CDR3 spans 17 amino acids. Trimming at V came to 4 bases and at J to 2 bases, leaving 9 bases not matched to a gene. CDR3 loop: CASSSRLAGSPTDTQYF. As DNA, the CDR3 is TGTGCCAGCAGTTCGCGACTAGCGGGTAGCCCCACAGATACGCAGTATTTT.

This clone occurred once. The CDR3: CASSLGAGPGNTIYF. As DNA, the CDR3 is TGTGCCAGCAGCTTGGGCGCTGGGCCTGGAAACACCATATATTTT. This rearrangement joins TRBV5-5 to TRBJ1-3; D unresolved. This CDR3 is 15 amino acids long. The V and J ends lost 0 bases and 2 bases respectively, with 9 bases between them. CDR1 is SGHKS, CDR2 YYEKEE, per germline (reference sequence). Full variable domain (missing parts from reference TRBV5-5 and TRBJ1-3): DAGVTQSPTHLIKTRGQQVTLRCSPISGHKSVSWYQQVLGQGPQFIFQYYEKEERGRGNFPDRFSARQFPNYSSELNVNALLLGDSALYLCASSLGAGPGNTIYFGEGSWLTVV.

The chain has TRBV29-1 and TRBJ2-7; 8 bases line up with TRBD1. CDR1 SQVTM and CDR2 ANQGSEA come from the germline V gene. CDR3 size: 13 residues. J gave up 5 bases and V 1 base, and 4 bases lay outside the gene matches. This CDR3 is CSVEGTGRHEQYF. In DNA form, the CDR3 reads TGCAGCGTTGAAGGGACAGGGCGCCACGAGCAGTACTTC.

J is TRBJ2-1 and V is TRBV29-1; the D gene is possibly TRBD1 (5 bases). Germline CDR1 is SQVTM and CDR2 is ANQGSEA. Trimming stripped 7 bases from V and 0 bases from J, with 13 bases between. CDR3 length: 14 amino acids. CDR3 region: CSGVGRSSYNEQFF. The CDR3 DNA sequence: TGCAGCGGGGTGGGGCGTAGCTCCTACAATGAGCAGTTCTTC.

V and J are TRBV29-1 and TRBJ1-3; tentative D call: TRBD1 (6 bases). The CDR3 has 18 amino acids. Germline lookup yields CDR1 SQVTM and CDR2 ANQGSEA. V gave up 5 bases and J gave up 4 bases, with 27 bases separating them. CDR3 in amino acids: CSVSHRVGAGALGNTIYF. The CDR3 DNA follows: TGCAGCGTTTCCCACCGGGTGGGGGCCGGAGCTCTGGGAAACACCATATATTTT.

The gene calls are TRBV6-5 and TRBJ2-5; no reliable D call. Germline V CDR1 and CDR2: MNHEY, SVGAGI. Trimming took 7 bases from V and 1 from J, leaving 4 bases between them. This CDR3 is 11 amino acids long. The CDR3 nucleotides are TGTGCCAGCACCCGCCAAGAGACCCAGTACTTC. Translating gives CASTRQETQYF.

V usage is TRBV5-5 and J usage is TRBJ2-7, with 12 bases lining up with TRBD2. This CDR3 contains 16 residues. The J segment lost 1 base and the V segment lost 4 bases, leaving 6 bases of the junction unmatched. Germline-derived CDR1 and CDR2 are SGHKS and YYEKEE (reference sequence). CDR3 coding DNA: TGTGCCAGCAGCGACCCCGGGACTAGCGGGTCCTACGAGCAGTACTTC. This gives the protein CASSDPGTSGSYEQYF. Using reference TRBV5-5 and TRBJ2-7 for the parts outside the CDR3, the full variable domain is DAGVTQSPTHLIKTRGQQVTLRCSPISGHKSVSWYQQVLGQGPQFIFQYYEKEERGRGNFPDRFSARQFPNYSSELNVNALLLGDSALYLCASSDPGTSGSYEQYFGPGTRLTVT.

This sequence joins TRBV9 and TRBJ2-1, with 12 bases aligning to TRBD2. V lost 4 bases to trimming and J lost 6 bases; unmatched junction nucleotides: 8. Germline lookup yields CDR1 SGDLS and CDR2 YYNGEE. The CDR3 is 16 amino acids. The CDR3 protein is CASSPRASGRANEQFF. The CDR3 coding sequence is TGTGCCAGCAGCCCCCGGGCTAGCGGGAGGGCCAATGAGCAGTTCTTC.

The sample holds one count of this clone. This chain joins TRBV27 and TRBJ1-4; 11 bases are shared with TRBD1. V lost 9 bases to trimming and J lost 7 bases; unmatched junction nucleotides: 7. CDR1 is MNHEY and CDR2 is SMNVEV in the germline V gene (reference sequence). This CDR3 has 14 amino acids. CDR3 DNA sequence: TGTGCCAGTGGACAGGGGGCGCATCCTGAAAAACTGTTTTTT. This gives the protein CASGQGAHPEKLFF. The whole variable domain, filled in from reference TRBV27 and TRBJ1-4, reads EAQVTQNPRYLITVTGKKLTVTCSQNMNHEYMSWYRQDPGLGLRQIYYSMNVEVTDKGDVPEGYKVSRKEKRNFPLILESPSPNQTSLYFCASGQGAHPEKLFFGSGTQLSVL.

CDR3: CSVVQQNTEAFF. The CDR3 DNA is TGCAGCGTTGTGCAACAGAACACTGAAGCTTTCTTT. The chain couples TRBV29-1 to TRBJ1-1; no firm D call. Trimming left V 4 bases short and J 1 base short, with 7 bases between. CDR3 length: 12 residues. Germline lookup yields CDR1 SQVTM and CDR2 ANQGSEA.

This chain joins TRBV7-5 and TRBJ2-1; no check of the table's D call, TRBD2, against the DNA was made. TRBV7-5 is an annotated pseudogene. The CDR3 runs to 16 residues. The CDR3 DNA sequence: TGTGCCAGAAGCTTATGCTTAGCGGGAGGGCTCAATGAGCAGTTCTTC. Its translation: CARSLCLAGGLNEQFF.

This clone was observed a handful of times. The V gene is TRBV5-6, the J gene TRBJ2-2; D is possibly TRBD2 (5 bases). CDR3 length: 15 residues. V lost 1 base to trimming and J lost 5 bases, with 12 bases between them. Germline assignment: CDR1 SGHDT and CDR2 YYEEEE. Here the CDR3 DNA reads TGTGCCAGCAGCTTGAGCGGTTACGGGACCGGGGAGCTGTTTTTT. This sequence encodes CASSLSGYGTGELFF.

The J gene is TRBJ2-5, the V gene TRBV5-8; 9 nucleotides match TRBD1. Per the germline V gene, CDR1 is SGHTS and CDR2 is YDEGEE. This CDR3 region has 14 residues. The junction had 3 bases not matched to a gene; V was cut back by 0 bases and J by 6 bases. CDR3 loop: CASSLDRGRKTQYF. In DNA, the CDR3 is TGTGCCAGCAGCTTGGACAGGGGGCGGAAGACCCAGTACTTC.

The chain recombines TRBV7-2 with TRBJ2-1, with 9 positions matching TRBD2. V lost 1 base and J lost 5; bases outside the gene matches: 3. Germline V gene data show CDR1 as SGHTA and CDR2 as FQGNSA. The CDR3 length is 15 residues. The CDR3, as DNA: TGTGCCAGCAGCTTAGATCCTAGCGGGAACAATGAGCAGTTCTTC. Translating gives CASSLDPSGNNEQFF.

This chain links TRBV19 with TRBJ1-5, with 8 bases lining up with TRBD1. The CDR3 extends over 16 amino acids. Unmatched junction bases numbered 6, after V lost 5 bases and J lost 0 bases. Germline values: CDR1 LNHDA, CDR2 SQIVND (reference sequence). CDR3 sequence: CASSLTGGISNQPQHF. As DNA, the CDR3 is TGTGCCAGTAGTCTTACAGGGGGAATTAGCAATCAGCCCCAGCATTTT. Full variable domain (rest looked up from reference TRBV19 and TRBJ1-5): DGGITQSPKYLFRKEGQNVTLSCEQNLNHDAMYWYRQDPGQGLRLIYYSQIVNDFQKGDIAEGYSVSREKKESFPLTVTSAQKNPTAFYLCASSLTGGISNQPQHFGDGTRLSIL.

The CDR3 protein is CASSESARAYEQYF. In DNA, the CDR3 is TGTGCCAGCAGTGAATCCGCAAGAGCCTACGAGCAGTACTTC. The chain couples TRBV6-1 to TRBJ2-7; no clear D gene. Trimming removed 2 bases at V and 2 bases at J, with 10 bases between. Per germline, CDR1 MNHNS and CDR2 SASEGT. There are 14 residues in the CDR3.

The V gene is TRBV9, the J gene TRBJ2-5, with 7 positions matching TRBD2. CDR3 size: 14 residues. Germline trimming cut 4 bases from V and 1 base from J; bases unmatched to any gene: 4. Germline-derived CDR1 and CDR2 are SGDLS and YYNGEE. Here the CDR3 DNA reads TGTGCCAGCAGCCCTCGGGGGGTCCAAGAGACCCAGTACTTC. It yields the protein CASSPRGVQETQYF.

The chain combines TRBV28 with TRBJ2-5; 7 bases fit TRBD1. The CDR3 length is 14 residues. In germline, CDR1 is MDHEN, CDR2 SYDVKM. The trim removed 9 bases at V and 4 bases at J, leaving 11 bases unmatched. DNA of the CDR3: TGTGCCAGTGGGGGAGACAGGGAAAGAGAGACCCAGTACTTC. Translation gives CASGGDRERETQYF.

V usage is TRBV7-2 and J usage is TRBJ2-5, with TRBD2 as a possible D gene (5 bases). V lost 4 bases and J lost 0, with 9 bases in between. Germline-derived CDR1 and CDR2 are SGHTA and FQGNSA. This CDR3 has 14 residues. The DNA of the CDR3 is TGTGCCAGCAGCTCCGAGGGATACCAAGAGACCCAGTACTTC. Amino acid sequence: CASSSEGYQETQYF.

The chain employs TRBV7-8 and TRBJ2-6; TRBD1 might be the D (6 bases). This CDR3 has 17 amino acids. Germline CDR1 reads SGHVS; CDR2 reads FQNEAQ. Deletions cut 5 bases from V and 4 bases from J, with 18 bases between. The CDR3, as DNA: TGTGCCAGCAGCCCTCTGGGGGCAGGGGCCGGGGCCAACGTCCTGACTTTC. This translates into CASSPLGAGAGANVLTF.

This chain joins TRBV11-2 and TRBJ1-1, with 8 bases that match TRBD1. The V gene end was trimmed by 4 bases and the J gene end by 11 bases; junction bases not matched to a gene: 6. The CDR3 sequence is 12 residues long. In germline, CDR1 is SGHAT, CDR2 FQNNGV. CDR3 loop: CASSSGGQEAFF. CDR3 nucleotides: TGTGCCAGCAGCTCGGGGGGACAGGAGGCTTTCTTT.

This clone has only one observation. The V and J genes are TRBV29-1 and TRBJ2-7; 12 nucleotides line up with TRBD1. With V trimmed by 2 bases and J by 5 bases, 4 bases remained unmatched. The CDR3 totals 14 residues. CDR1 and CDR2 from the germline V gene are SQVTM and ANQGSEA. CDR3 coding DNA: TGCAGCGTTGAATCCGGGACAGGGGGCCACGAGCAGTACTTC. Translated, it gives CSVESGTGGHEQYF.

The chain couples TRBV15 to TRBJ2-1; TRBD1 might be the D (6 bases). The V gene lost 1 base and the J gene lost 6 bases, with 16 bases spanning the gap. Per germline, CDR1 LNHNV and CDR2 YYDKDF (reference sequence). The CDR3 is 16 amino acids. The chain's CDR3 is CATSRAGTLRVNEQFF. The CDR3 DNA reads as TGTGCCACCAGCAGAGCGGGGACACTCCGAGTCAATGAGCAGTTCTTC.